A single sample gave rise to the 27 T cell receptor beta chains below, sequenced in a study of shared clonotypes between healthy human individuals. The table came from immunoSEQ multiplex PCR; TCRdb's copy has only in-frame clones and leaves some out. Here the sample spans about 590,000 clones, less than 97% being singletons. Naive CD8 isolation took CD45RO-negative cells positively selected for CCR7 and excluded terminally differentiated effector memory CD45RA+ cells. Sequencing was done on a sample of naive CD8+ T cells sorted from blood. The receptors derive from a woman aged 25-40 years in good health.

The chain recombines TRBV6-5 with TRBJ2-2; D is ambiguous. V was cut by 0 bases and J by 0 bases, with 8 bases left in between. The germline V gene has CDR1 MNHEY and CDR2 SVGAGI. This CDR3 comprises 16 residues. The CDR3 here is CASSYSSRTNTGELFF. DNA for the CDR3: TGTGCCAGCAGTTACTCTTCCAGGACGAACACCGGGGAGCTGTTTTTT.

The rearrangement uses TRBV28 and TRBJ2-1; 8 bases match TRBD2. Germline lookup yields CDR1 MDHEN and CDR2 SYDVKM. With 6 bases clipped from V and 9 bases from J, the junction kept 19 bases outside the gene matches. The CDR3 consists of 17 residues. CDR3 nucleotide sequence: TGTGCCAGCAGCCATTCCCCCTGGCGGGAGGCCCTCACTGAGCAGTTCTTC. Translated: CASSHSPWREALTEQFF.

The CDR3 bases are TGTGCCAGTTACTCCGGGACAGCATTATATGGCTACACCTTC. It is translated as CASYSGTALYGYTF. The gene calls are TRBV19 and TRBJ1-2; TRBD1 aligns across 7 bases. V gave up 8 bases and J gave up 5 bases; unmatched junction bases: 11. Germline values: CDR1 LNHDA, CDR2 SQIVND (reference sequence). CDR3 length equals 14 residues.

This clone occurred once. The V gene is TRBV15, the J gene TRBJ1-4; D is unresolved. This CDR3 has 14 amino acids. V was pared by 0 bases and J by 13 bases, with 15 bases between. Germline CDR1 and CDR2: LNHNV and YYDKDF (reference sequence). The CDR3: CATSRDPLMKGLFF. The CDR3 DNA follows: TGTGCCACCAGCAGAGACCCACTAATGAAAGGACTGTTTTTT.

V and J are TRBV7-9 and TRBJ2-3; D is perhaps TRBD2 (6 bases). V lost 11 bases and J 7 bases, leaving 19 bases between the germline ends. Germline CDR1 is SEHNR and CDR2 is FQNEAQ (reference sequence). The CDR3 totals 13 residues. The CDR3 nucleotides are TGTGCCTCACGGACTAACTTACATAATACGCAGTATTTT. This encodes CASRTNLHNTQYF.

The chain is built from TRBV6-5 and TRBJ1-1; TRBD1 matches at 8 bases. Trimming at V came to 0 bases and at J to 6 bases, leaving 0 bases not matched to a gene. In germline, CDR1 is MNHEY, CDR2 SVGAGI. The CDR3 is made up of 13 amino acids. Written as DNA, the CDR3 is TGTGCCAGCAGTTACTCGACAGGGGCTGAAGCTTTCTTT. This gives the protein CASSYSTGAEAFF.

The rearrangement uses TRBV4-1 and TRBJ1-4, with 11 nucleotides matching TRBD1. The CDR3 spans 18 residues. With 2 bases clipped from V and 3 bases from J, the junction kept 8 bases outside the gene matches. CDR1 is MGHRA, CDR2 YSYEKL, per germline. The CDR3 sequence: CASSQTGTGGDSNEKLFF. The DNA of the CDR3 is TGCGCCAGCAGCCAAACCGGGACAGGGGGTGATTCTAATGAAAAACTGTTTTTT.

The chain has TRBV29-1 and TRBJ2-1; 9 bases map to TRBD2. CDR1 and CDR2 (germline): SQVTM, ANQGSEA. The CDR3 spans 16 residues. Losses at the gene ends were 6 bases for V and 0 bases for J; bases not matched to a gene: 9. CDR3 nucleotide sequence: TGCAGCGTAATTAGCGGGAGCTCGCGCTCCTACAATGAGCAGTTCTTC. This codes for CSVISGSSRSYNEQFF.

V is TRBV5-4 and J is TRBJ1-1; 8 positions agree with TRBD1. The CDR3 extends over 15 amino acids. The germline V gene encodes CDR1 SGHNT and CDR2 YYREEE (reference sequence). J was trimmed by 1 base and V by 3 bases; bases with no gene match: 5. CDR3 bases: TGTGCCAGCAGCTCCCAACAGGGGGGGAACACTGAAGCTTTCTTT. Translation: CASSSQQGGNTEAFF.

V gene TRBV6-1 combines with J gene TRBJ1-1; D is undetermined. V lost 6 bases to trimming and J lost 6 bases, with 11 bases between them. From germline, CDR1 is MNHNS and CDR2 SASEGT. This CDR3 comprises 12 residues. The CDR3 loop reads CASSPIGAEAFF. The CDR3 DNA reads TGTGCCAGCAGCCCAATCGGCGCTGAAGCTTTCTTT.

In nucleotides, the CDR3 is TGCGCCAGCAGCCAATCCGGGGGGGCTATGGGCACTGAAGCTTTCTTT. This encodes CASSQSGGAMGTEAFF. The V call is TRBV4-1, the J call TRBJ1-1; tentative D call: TRBD1 (6 bases). This CDR3 has 16 residues. The germline CDR1 and CDR2 sequences are MGHRA and YSYEKL. Deletions cut 2 bases from V and 4 bases from J, with 17 bases between.

V is TRBV19 and J is TRBJ2-2, with TRBD1 matching over 10 bases. The CDR3 has 14 residues. Looked up from germline, CDR1 is LNHDA and CDR2 is SQIVND (reference sequence). The V and J ends lost 8 bases and 9 bases, in that order; junction bases with no gene match: 9. This CDR3 reads CASQWGQGYRELFF. The CDR3 coding sequence is TGTGCCAGTCAGTGGGGACAGGGGTACCGGGAGCTGTTTTTT.

The chain uses TRBV5-1 and TRBJ2-7, with unresolved D. Germline values: CDR1 SGHRS, CDR2 YFSETQ. This CDR3 is built from 13 residues. The V end was cut by 4 bases, the J end by 1 base, with 9 bases between. The CDR3 DNA is TGCGCCAGCAGCGCTGACCGTTCCTACGAGCAGTACTTC. It codes for CASSADRSYEQYF.

The chain carries TRBV6-1 and TRBJ2-5; D is ambiguous. CDR1 and CDR2 from the germline V gene are MNHNS and SASEGT. The CDR3 runs to 14 residues. Trimming took off 6 bases at V and 3 bases at J, with 14 bases between the two ends. The CDR3 reads CASRDETWEETQYF. The CDR3, as DNA: TGTGCCAGCAGAGACGAAACTTGGGAAGAGACCCAGTACTTC.

The chain couples TRBV27 to TRBJ2-7, with TRBD2 as a possible D gene (5 bases). With 2 bases removed from V and 2 bases from J, the gap between germline ends came to 10 bases. Germline loops: CDR1 MNHEY, CDR2 SMNVEV (reference sequence). This CDR3 has 14 amino acids. CDR3 protein: CASSLEGNPYEQYF. CDR3 nucleotides: TGTGCCAGCAGTTTAGAGGGAAACCCCTACGAGCAGTACTTC.

This rearrangement joins TRBV27 to TRBJ2-1, with 10 nucleotides matching TRBD2. The trim removed 5 bases at V and 10 bases at J, leaving 14 bases unmatched. CDR1 is MNHEY and CDR2 is SMNVEV in the germline V gene (reference sequence). The CDR3 extends over 16 amino acids. Here the CDR3 DNA reads TGTGCCAGCAGTCGAACAAACACCCTAGCGGGAGTGGAGCAGTTCTTC. Encoded protein: CASSRTNTLAGVEQFF.

The chain combines TRBV5-6 with TRBJ1-2; D not certain. This CDR3 spans 16 amino acids. V lost 4 bases to trimming and J lost 4 bases, with 20 bases between them. Looked up from germline, CDR1 is SGHDT and CDR2 is YYEEEE. This chain's CDR3 is CASSPGVGGASYGYTF. CDR3 coding DNA: TGTGCCAGCAGCCCCGGTGTGGGCGGCGCCAGCTATGGCTACACCTTC. Based on the CDR3 plus reference TRBV5-6 and TRBJ1-2, the full variable domain is DAGVTQSPTHLIKTRGQQVTLRCSPKSGHDTVSWYQQALGQGPQFIFQYYEEEERQRGNFPDRFSGHQFPNYSSELNVNALLLGDSALYLCASSPGVGGASYGYTFGSGTRLTVV.

The chain recombines TRBV27 with TRBJ2-7; a weak D match, TRBD2 (6 bases). Between the trimmed V and J ends, which lost 4 bases and 12 bases, there was a span of 13 bases. There are 11 residues in the CDR3. The V gene's germline CDR1 is MNHEY and CDR2 SMNVEV (reference sequence). The CDR3 DNA reads TGTGCCAGCAGTTCACTAGCTGATTGGTACTTC. Protein product: CASSSLADWYF.

The chain links TRBV2 to TRBJ2-2; D uncertain. The ends were cut back, 6 bases at V and 6 bases at J, with 8 bases in the middle. From germline, CDR1 is SNHLY and CDR2 FYNNEI. This CDR3 has 12 amino acids. In nucleotides, the CDR3 is TGTGCCAGCAGGGGCGCATCCGGGGAGCTGTTTTTT. This sequence encodes CASRGASGELFF.

The chain employs TRBV7-8 and TRBJ2-1; 7 nucleotides match TRBD2. This CDR3 is 14 amino acids long. Germline CDR1 is SGHVS and CDR2 is FQNEAQ. Unmatched junction bases numbered 1, after V lost 1 base and J lost 4 bases. The CDR3 DNA follows: TGTGCCAGCAGCTTAGAGGGACTATACAATGAGCAGTTCTTC. Amino acid sequence: CASSLEGLYNEQFF.

The chain recombines TRBV5-1 with TRBJ2-7, with 11 bases matching TRBD1. CDR1 SGHRS and CDR2 YFSETQ come from the germline V gene. The CDR3 is 17 residues long. Trimming at V came to 1 base and at J to 5 bases, leaving 11 bases not matched to a gene. The CDR3 loop reads CASSLLGGQGAGHEQYF. The CDR3 bases are TGCGCCAGCAGCTTGTTGGGTGGACAGGGGGCGGGTCACGAGCAGTACTTC.

This clone was seen a few times. The chain couples TRBV19 to TRBJ1-1, with TRBD1 matching over 9 bases. CDR3 length: 16 residues. The V segment lost 5 bases and the J segment 0 bases; nucleotides outside the gene matches: 7. Germline CDR1 reads LNHDA; CDR2 reads SQIVND (reference sequence). CDR3: CASSSGTGLMNTEAFF. In nucleotides, the CDR3 is TGTGCCAGTAGTTCGGGGACAGGGCTGATGAACACTGAAGCTTTCTTT.

V gene TRBV19 combines with J gene TRBJ2-7, with D perhaps matching TRBD2 (6 bases). This CDR3 contains 15 residues. V was cut by 1 base and J by 4 bases, with 14 bases left in between. Per the germline V gene, CDR1 is LNHDA and CDR2 is SQIVND (reference sequence). The CDR3 DNA is TGTGCCAGTAGTATAGGTCAGGGAGGAGAGTACGAGCAGTACTTC. Its translation is CASSIGQGGEYEQYF.

The chain combines TRBV2 with TRBJ2-1; unclear D gene. This CDR3 is 13 amino acids long. V lost 6 bases to trimming and J lost 8 bases, with 14 bases between them. Germline V lookup: CDR1 SNHLY, CDR2 FYNNEI. The CDR3 coding sequence is TGTGCCAGCAGCCCCCCCGCCAGCTATGAGCAGTTCTTC. Translating gives CASSPPASYEQFF.

This sequence joins TRBV5-6 and TRBJ2-7; D gene ambiguous. The germline CDR1 and CDR2 sequences are SGHDT and YYEEEE. V lost 4 bases to trimming and J lost 6 bases, with 14 bases between them. The CDR3 totals 13 residues. CDR3 sequence: CASSLKTSREQYF. In DNA, the CDR3 is TGTGCCAGCAGCCTTAAGACCTCCCGCGAGCAGTACTTC.

J is TRBJ2-2 and V is TRBV7-9, with D hard to call. Trimming took 3 bases from V and 0 from J, leaving 11 bases between them. The CDR3 is 16 amino acids. Germline CDR1 and CDR2: SEHNR and FQNEAQ (reference sequence). Written as DNA, the CDR3 is TGTGCCAGCAGCTTTCTCCGAGTCACGAACACCGGGGAGCTGTTTTTT. Translating gives CASSFLRVTNTGELFF.

This chain uses TRBV5-6 with TRBJ2-7; 7 bases agree with TRBD2. Germline V lookup: CDR1 SGHDT, CDR2 YYEEEE. The CDR3 covers 14 residues. V lost 5 bases to trimming and J lost 1 base; unmatched junction nucleotides: 6. The CDR3 region is CASRSSGGSYEQYF. In DNA form, the CDR3 reads TGTGCCAGCAGATCCTCCGGGGGGTCCTACGAGCAGTACTTC. The full variable domain, in which reference TRBV5-6 and TRBJ2-7 provide the parts outside the CDR3, is DAGVTQSPTHLIKTRGQQVTLRCSPKSGHDTVSWYQQALGQGPQFIFQYYEEEERQRGNFPDRFSGHQFPNYSSELNVNALLLGDSALYLCASRSSGGSYEQYFGPGTRLTVT.